The rows below give T cell receptor beta chains drawn from one sample of a study of naive and memory T cell subsets. TCRdb reanalysed the UMI-ligation and nested PCR reads using MiXCR and keeps one entry per CDR3 protein. The sample yields 85,000 or so distinct CDR3 sequences, roughly 9.3% seen once. The sample taken for sequencing was naive CD8+ T cells from blood. The origin of the receptors is a human donor in good health. Each CDR3 is given with its conserved first and last residue. A D gene is named only where the DNA matches it firmly. Only some rows state a clone size, as once, few, many or a class for expanded clones.

V gene: TRBV30; D gene: -; clone size: few; J gene: TRBJ1-5; CDR3 DNA: TGTGCCTGGAGTCCAGGGGATCAGCCCCAGCATTTT; CDR3 protein: CAWSPGDQPQHF
V gene: TRBV27; D gene: TRBD2; clone size: -; J gene: TRBJ2-7; CDR3 DNA: TGTGCCAGCAGTCCGACACCCGGGACTAGAGGACTCGAGCAGTACTTC; CDR3 protein: CASSPTPGTRGLEQYF
V gene: TRBV7-9; D gene: TRBD1; clone size: -; J gene: TRBJ2-3; CDR3 DNA: TGTGCCAGCACCCCTGCGGGACAGGGATTCGATACGCAGTATTTT; CDR3 protein: CASTPAGQGFDTQYF
V gene: TRBV12-3/TRBV12-4; D gene: -; clone size: -; J gene: TRBJ1-1; CDR3 DNA: TGTGCCAGCAGCCGAAATGGCGGGGCTGAAGCTTTCTTT; CDR3 protein: CASSRNGGAEAFF
V gene: TRBV6-6; D gene: -; clone size: many; J gene: TRBJ1-1; CDR3 DNA: TGTGCCAGCAGTTATCTGGGGCTCGACACTGAAGCTTTCTTT; CDR3 protein: CASSYLGLDTEAFF
V gene: TRBV19; D gene: -; clone size: many; J gene: TRBJ1-2; CDR3 DNA: TGTGCCAGTAGTTTCGGGGCAGGGGACTATGGCTACACCTTC; CDR3 protein: CASSFGAGDYGYTF
V gene: TRBV10-3; D gene: -; clone size: many; J gene: TRBJ1-6; CDR3 DNA: TGTGCCATCAGACCGTTGTCTGATTCACCCCTCCACTTT; CDR3 protein: CAIRPLSDSPLHF
V gene: TRBV2; D gene: -; clone size: -; J gene: TRBJ2-7; CDR3 DNA: TGTGCCAGCAGTCCTCCAGGAATAGCCTACGAGCAGTACTTC; CDR3 protein: CASSPPGIAYEQYF
V gene: TRBV12-3/TRBV12-4; D gene: -; clone size: -; J gene: TRBJ2-3; CDR3 DNA: TGTGCCAGCAGTTTGTTGGAGGACAGCTTCACAGATACGCAGTATTTT; CDR3 protein: CASSLLEDSFTDTQYF
V gene: TRBV28; D gene: -; clone size: few; J gene: TRBJ2-1; CDR3 DNA: TGTGCCACGGGACGAGGGACTGAGCAGTTCTTC; CDR3 protein: CATGRGTEQFF